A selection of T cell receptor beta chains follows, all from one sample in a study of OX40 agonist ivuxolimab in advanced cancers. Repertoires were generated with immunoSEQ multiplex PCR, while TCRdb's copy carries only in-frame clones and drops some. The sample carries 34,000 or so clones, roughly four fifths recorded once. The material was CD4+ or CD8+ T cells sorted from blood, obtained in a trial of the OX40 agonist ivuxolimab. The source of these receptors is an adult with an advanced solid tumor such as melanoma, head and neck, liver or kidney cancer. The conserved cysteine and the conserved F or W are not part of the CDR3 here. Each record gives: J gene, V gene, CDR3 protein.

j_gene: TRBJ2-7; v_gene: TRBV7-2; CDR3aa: ASSWGDRGGEQY
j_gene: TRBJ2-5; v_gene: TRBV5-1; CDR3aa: ASSLGLADQETQY
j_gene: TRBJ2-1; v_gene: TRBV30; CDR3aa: AWSRTSGGHSEQF
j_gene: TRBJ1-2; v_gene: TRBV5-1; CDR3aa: ASSQDGNYGYT
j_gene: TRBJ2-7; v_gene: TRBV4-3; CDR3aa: ASSQVDSSYEQY
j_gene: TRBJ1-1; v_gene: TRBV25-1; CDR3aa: ASKSAPSTRDTEAF
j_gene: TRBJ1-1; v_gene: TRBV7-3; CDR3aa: ASSHTGLNTEAF
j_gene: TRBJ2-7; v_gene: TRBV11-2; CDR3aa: ASSLDWGSDEQY
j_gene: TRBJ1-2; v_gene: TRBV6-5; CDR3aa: ASSYQEGDGYT
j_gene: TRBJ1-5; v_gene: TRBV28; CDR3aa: ASSFRRSRGSQPQH
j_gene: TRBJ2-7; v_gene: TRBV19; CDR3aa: ASSVREASYEQY
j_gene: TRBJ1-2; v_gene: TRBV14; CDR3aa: ASSLRQGGRNGYT
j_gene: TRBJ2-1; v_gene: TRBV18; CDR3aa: ASSGDAEQF
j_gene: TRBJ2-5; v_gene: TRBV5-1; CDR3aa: ASSSGVGYGTDQETQY
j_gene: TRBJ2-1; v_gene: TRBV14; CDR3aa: ASSQGAGWGGNEQF
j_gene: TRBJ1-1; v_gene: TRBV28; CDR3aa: ASSLPGQGNAEAF
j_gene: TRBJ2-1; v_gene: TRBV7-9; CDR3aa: ASSSGGEGQGNEQF
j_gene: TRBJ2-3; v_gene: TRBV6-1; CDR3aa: ASRDSGGPTDTQY
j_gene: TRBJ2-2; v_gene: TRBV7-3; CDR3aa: ASSRDSNTGELF
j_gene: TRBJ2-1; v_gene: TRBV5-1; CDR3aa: ASSLADNEQF
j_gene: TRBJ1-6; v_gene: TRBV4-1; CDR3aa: ASSQVPQRNNSPLH
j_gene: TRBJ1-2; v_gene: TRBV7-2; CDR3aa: ASSRPGQGLYGYT
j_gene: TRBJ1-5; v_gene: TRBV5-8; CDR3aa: ASSLEGALLYYSNQPQH
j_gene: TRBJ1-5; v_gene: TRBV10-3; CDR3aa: AVGPPGTPNQPQH
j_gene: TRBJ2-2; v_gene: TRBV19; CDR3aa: ASRGVHGELF
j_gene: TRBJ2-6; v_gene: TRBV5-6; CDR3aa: ASSVTGTKTGANVLT
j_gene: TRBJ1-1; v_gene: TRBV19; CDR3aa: ASSAFRGSNTEAF
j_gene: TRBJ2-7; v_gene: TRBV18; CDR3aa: ASSPIQGTDQY
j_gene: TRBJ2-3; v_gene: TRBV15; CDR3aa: ATSRVGPGLDHVTQY
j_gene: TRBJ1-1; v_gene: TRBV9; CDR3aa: ASSVGAEAEAF
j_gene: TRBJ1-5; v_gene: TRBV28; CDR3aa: ASSLSGSGRPQH
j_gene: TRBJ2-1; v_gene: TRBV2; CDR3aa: ASSEDRDNEQF
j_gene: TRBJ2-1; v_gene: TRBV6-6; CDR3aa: ASTAGLEQF
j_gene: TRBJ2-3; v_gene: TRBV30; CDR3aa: AWDGAGGPIGDTQY
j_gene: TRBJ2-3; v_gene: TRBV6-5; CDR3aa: AARDRSTDTQY
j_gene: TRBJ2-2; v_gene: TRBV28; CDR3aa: ASTKRRGELF
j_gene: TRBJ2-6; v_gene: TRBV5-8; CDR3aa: ASSLPSGANVLT
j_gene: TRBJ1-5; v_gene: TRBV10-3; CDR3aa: AISLEYSNQPQH
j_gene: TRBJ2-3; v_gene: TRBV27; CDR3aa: ASTRRGTDTQY
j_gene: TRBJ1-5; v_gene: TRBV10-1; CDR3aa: ASSGQGNQPQH
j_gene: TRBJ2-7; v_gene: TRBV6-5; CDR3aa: ASSYRTGSRGEQY
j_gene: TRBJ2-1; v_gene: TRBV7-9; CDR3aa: ASSLGGVGEQF